This paragraph covers one T cell receptor (beta chain) sequence. A read error may account for a junction end that differs from germline. Assay used: immunoSEQ multiplex PCR; TCRdb lists only in-frame clones, some missing. The sample has about 310,000 clones, approximately 86% seen once; the top ten hold around 9%. This sample is drawn from a study of blood T cell repertoires in COVID-19. As for the study in general: COVID-19 samples from acute and convalescent phases originated in the United States, Italy and Spain. T cells, B-cell-depleted T cells, or PBMCs supplied cDNA or gDNA.

Recruits, aged roughly 18 to 89 years, lived in under 25 US areas. Germline V CDR1 and CDR2: LNHNV, YYDKDF (reference sequence). The CDR3 runs to 13 residues. The V gene is TRBV15, the J gene TRBJ1-2, with 7 bases fitting TRBD1. What was sequenced was PBMCs or T cells enriched from blood (not recorded which). The receptor was isolated from a young woman who had recovered from COVID-19. CDR3 sequence reads: CATSRLWTERGLF. The CDR3 DNA reads TGTGCCACCAGCAGACTCTGGACGGAAAGGGGGCTCTTC. Variable domain in full (rest from reference TRBV15 and TRBJ1-2): DAMVIQNPRYQVTQFGKPVTLSCSQTLNHNVMYWYQQKSSQAPKLLFHYYDKDFNNEADTPDNFQSRRPNTSFCFLDIRSPGLGDTAMYLCATSRLWTERGLFGSGTRLTVV.